Below, one TCR beta chain is given with its context. The record originates from a study of T cell responses to AZD1222 COVID-19 vaccine. This CDR3 spans 12 amino acids. V was pared by 4 bases and J by 2 bases, with 8 bases between. CDR1 is SQVTM and CDR2 is ANQGSEA in the germline V gene. Repertoires were generated with immunoSEQ multiplex PCR, while TCRdb's copy carries only in-frame clones and drops some. This table holds approximately 140,000 clones, approximately 90% found once. The sequence came from an adult who received the AZD1222 COVID-19 vaccine. The rearrangement joins TRBV29-1 to TRBJ1-2; D gene unclear. This specimen was peripheral blood, taken 28 days after the second AZD1222 dose. The CDR3: CSVGEGNYGYTF. DNA for the CDR3: TGCAGCGTTGGAGAAGGGAACTATGGCTACACCTTC. Full variable domain (missing parts from reference TRBV29-1 and TRBJ1-2): SAVISQKPSRDICQRGTSLTIQCQVDSQVTMMFWYRQQPGQSLTLIATANQGSEATYESGFVIDKFPISRPNLTFSTLTVSNMSPEDSSIYLCSVGEGNYGYTFGSGTRLTVV.